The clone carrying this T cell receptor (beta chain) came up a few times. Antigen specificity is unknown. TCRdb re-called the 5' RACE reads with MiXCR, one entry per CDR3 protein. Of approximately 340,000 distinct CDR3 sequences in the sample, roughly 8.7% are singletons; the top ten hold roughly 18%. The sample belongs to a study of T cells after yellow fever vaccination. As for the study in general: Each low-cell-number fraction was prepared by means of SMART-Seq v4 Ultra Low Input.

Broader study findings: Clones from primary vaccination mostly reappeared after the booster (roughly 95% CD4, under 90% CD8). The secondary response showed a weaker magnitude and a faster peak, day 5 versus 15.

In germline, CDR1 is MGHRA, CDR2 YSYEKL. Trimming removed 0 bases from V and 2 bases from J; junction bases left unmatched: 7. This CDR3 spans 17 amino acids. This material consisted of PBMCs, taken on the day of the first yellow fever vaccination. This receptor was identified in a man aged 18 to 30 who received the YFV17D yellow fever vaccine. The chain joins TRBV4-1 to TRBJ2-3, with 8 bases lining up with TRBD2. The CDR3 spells CASSQESTSGSTDTQYF. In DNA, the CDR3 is TGCGCCAGCAGCCAAGAATCTACTAGCGGATCCACAGATACGCAGTATTTT.